This T cell receptor (beta chain) was captured by sequencing in a study of radiation and T cells in renal cell carcinoma. Study-wide points: Baseline intratumoral clonotype presence is unknown without pretreatment biopsies. In blood, top tumor clones expanded by 2 weeks, shrinking by 4.

Using immunoSEQ multiplex PCR, the repertoire was profiled, and TCRdb retains in-frame clones only, with some absent. The sample holds about 59,000 clones, just under 80% seen once. The CDR3 runs to 17 residues. Germline V gene sequence: CDR1 LNHDA, CDR2 SQIVND (reference sequence). V lost 10 bases and J lost 5; bases outside the gene matches: 22. Sample time point: baseline pretreatment blood. Treatment meaning: 15 Gy SBRT to primary tumor, nephrectomy 4 weeks later. Regarding this clone: Its target is not known.

This receptor was identified in a man between 60 and 75 years old with renal cell carcinoma. The input for sequencing was blood, taken from a patient whose treatment included radiotherapy and nephrectomy. The chain carries TRBV19 and TRBJ2-5; 7 bases agree with TRBD2. CDR3 region: CAKSEPGTKCNHETQYF. The DNA for the CDR3 is TGTGCCAAATCAGAGCCCGGGACTAAGTGCAATCACGAGACCCAGTACTTC.